Listed below are T cell receptor beta chains from one sample, sequenced in a study of CD8 T cells in ankylosing spondylitis. TCRdb called the 5' RACE reads again in MiXCR, with one record for every CDR3 protein. The profile covers 350,000 or so distinct CDR3 sequences, with roughly 14% appearing a single time and about 1% taken by the ten largest. The material sequenced was blood, either unsorted or a sorted T cell fraction (not recorded which). These receptors were taken from a male donor with ankylosing spondylitis or in good health (not recorded which). The CDR3 runs from the conserved cysteine through the conserved F or W. The D gene is left open where the match is weak. Rows may omit the clone size; those that give it use once, few, many or a size class.

abundance	d_gene	j_gene	v_gene	CDR3aa	CDR3nt
NA	NA	TRBJ2-3	TRBV4-1	CASSHLHTDTQYF	TGCGCCAGCAGCCACCTCCACACAGATACGCAGTATTTT
few	NA	TRBJ2-7	TRBV12-3/TRBV12-4	CASSSSPGGRSYEQYF	TGTGCCAGCAGTTCCTCGCCGGGTGGACGTTCCTACGAGCAGTACTTC
NA	NA	TRBJ1-3	TRBV9	CASSVWSGNTIYF	TGTGCCAGCAGCGTATGGAGCGGAAACACCATATATTTT
NA	NA	TRBJ2-1	TRBV4-1	CASSQPESASYYNEQFF	TGCGCCAGCAGCCAACCCGAGTCCGCCTCCTACTACAATGAGCAGTTCTTC
few	TRBD2	TRBJ2-5	TRBV27	CASSTGTSVMRGETQYF	TGTGCCAGCAGTACCGGGACTAGCGTAATGAGGGGGGAGACCCAGTACTTC
few	TRBD2	TRBJ2-5	TRBV7-2	CASSLALLAGGVGETQYF	TGTGCCAGCAGCTTAGCGCTTCTAGCGGGAGGGGTAGGAGAGACCCAGTACTTC
many	NA	TRBJ1-5	TRBV10-3	CAISESALSNQPQHF	TGTGCCATCAGTGAGTCTGCCCTGAGCAATCAGCCCCAGCATTTT
NA	NA	TRBJ2-3	TRBV7-9	CASSLDRVRTDTQYF	TGTGCCAGCAGCTTAGACAGGGTTCGGACAGATACGCAGTATTTT
NA	NA	TRBJ2-1	TRBV7-8	CASSFSTGGRVSYEQFF	TGTGCCAGCAGCTTTTCAACCGGGGGGCGCGTCAGTTATGAGCAGTTCTTC
NA	TRBD2	TRBJ2-5	TRBV7-6	CASSSGLAEETQYF	TGTGCCAGCAGCTCGGGACTAGCGGAAGAGACCCAGTACTTC
NA	NA	TRBJ2-3	TRBV18	CASSPKQGGPGTDTQYF	TGTGCCAGCTCACCTAAGCAGGGTGGCCCGGGCACAGATACGCAGTATTTT
NA	NA	TRBJ2-1	TRBV20-1	CSARDWSGLSTQFF	TGCAGTGCTAGAGATTGGTCCGGACTATCCACGCAGTTCTTC
NA	TRBD2	TRBJ2-7	TRBV10-2	CASKGTSGSYEQYF	TGCGCCAGCAAAGGGACTAGCGGTTCCTACGAGCAGTACTTC
many	TRBD2	TRBJ2-1	TRBV5-1	CASSVNLAANEQFF	TGCGCCAGCAGCGTTAATCTAGCGGCTAATGAGCAGTTCTTC
few	TRBD1	TRBJ1-2	TRBV5-1	CASSLETDRGGYTF	TGCGCCAGCAGCTTGGAGACGGACAGGGGTGGCTACACCTTC
NA	NA	TRBJ2-3	TRBV5-4	CASSPNLDTQYF	TGTGCCAGCAGCCCCAACCTAGATACGCAGTATTTT
NA	NA	TRBJ1-2	TRBV15	CATSRDPLGNGYTF	TGTGCCACCAGCAGAGATCCATTGGGGAATGGCTACACCTTC
NA	NA	TRBJ2-3	TRBV7-2	CASSLGTVITDTQYF	TGTGCCAGCAGCTTAGGGACAGTGATTACAGATACGCAGTATTTT
few	TRBD2	TRBJ2-1	TRBV29-1	CSVGTSGGANEQFF	TGCAGCGTTGGGACTAGCGGGGGGGCCAATGAGCAGTTCTTC
few	NA	TRBJ2-2	TRBV5-1	CASSLVGGPANTGELFF	TGCGCCAGCAGCTTGGTCGGAGGGCCGGCGAACACCGGGGAGCTGTTTTTT
NA	NA	TRBJ2-1	TRBV12-5	CASGSPTVYNEQFF	TGTGCTAGTGGTTCCCCGACTGTCTACAATGAGCAGTTCTTC
many	NA	TRBJ1-5	TRBV29-1	CSVEGTGNQPQHF	TGCAGCGTTGAAGGGACAGGCAATCAGCCCCAGCATTTT
NA	NA	TRBJ1-2	TRBV6-1	CASRSTDFFSNYGYTF	TGTGCCAGCAGGTCGACAGATTTCTTTTCTAACTATGGCTACACCTTC
few	NA	TRBJ2-5	TRBV6-5	CASSYSLSDRETQYF	TGTGCCAGCAGTTACTCTCTCAGCGACCGAGAGACCCAGTACTTC
few	NA	TRBJ1-2	TRBV20-1	CSAPPSRGRGYTF	TGCAGTGCCCCCCCTTCCAGGGGTAGAGGCTACACCTTC
few	NA	TRBJ1-6	TRBV6-1	CAIFRGSDSPLHF	TGTGCCATATTCAGGGGTTCTGATTCACCCCTCCACTTT
many	NA	TRBJ2-2	TRBV5-1	CASSSRVGTGELFF	TGCGCCAGCAGCTCGAGGGTTGGCACCGGGGAGCTGTTTTTT
NA	TRBD2	TRBJ2-1	TRBV12-3/TRBV12-4	CASRPGLAGANEQFF	TGTGCCAGCAGACCCGGACTAGCGGGAGCCAATGAGCAGTTCTTC
many	TRBD2	TRBJ2-1	TRBV12-3/TRBV12-4	CASSWASGNEQFF	TGTGCCAGCAGTTGGGCTAGCGGTAATGAGCAGTTCTTC